This TCR beta chain was identified in a study of vaccination effects on CD4 cells after COVID-19. Study in general: Post-vaccine specimens arrived a median 72 days past the second dose. Study-wide results and caveats: At late timepoints after vaccination, vaccine- and infection-induced clones shrank markedly.

For this clone: The antigen is undetermined.

CD4+ T cells specific for antigen were expanded with viral peptide pools by the ViraFEST assay before sequencing. Subsequent to less than 13 days of culture, CD4+ T cells were isolated. Participants received two doses of either the BNT162b2 or mRNA-1273 vaccine. Germline values: CDR1 MNHNS, CDR2 SASEGT. V lost 2 bases and J 4 bases, leaving 8 bases between the germline ends. The CDR3 loop spans 13 amino acids. Sequencing was performed with immunoSEQ multiplex PCR; in TCRdb, only in-frame clones are kept and a portion is missing. The sample has tens of thousands of clones; 82% are singletons. The chain joins TRBV6-1 to TRBJ1-2; no firm D call. The source of this sequence is a human donor who received a COVID-19 vaccine. Some clones in this sample may be carry-over from other donors' samples. Sequenced material: CD4+ T cells from PBMCs cultured with HCoV-NL63 spike peptides, taken after COVID-19 vaccination. DNA for the CDR3: TGTGCCAGCAGTGAATATCAGTCCTATGGCTACACCTTC. The encoded protein is CASSEYQSYGYTF.